This TCR beta chain came from a study of blood T cell repertoires in COVID-19. V was clipped by 0 bases and J by 8 bases, with 11 bases between them. Germline CDR1 and CDR2: SEHNR and FQNEAQ (reference sequence). The CDR3 loop spans 14 amino acids. Clones were sequenced by immunoSEQ multiplex PCR, and TCRdb holds only the in-frame ones, with some missing. This table holds about 180,000 clones, roughly 85% found once. The TCR originated in a human donor with active or convalescent COVID-19. The donor label of this sample is uncertain. Source material: peripheral blood. This chain joins TRBV7-9 and TRBJ2-1; maybe TRBD1 (5 bases). The CDR3 here is CASSLAPGLDEQFF. The DNA of the CDR3 is TGTGCCAGCAGCTTAGCGCCAGGGTTGGATGAGCAGTTCTTC.